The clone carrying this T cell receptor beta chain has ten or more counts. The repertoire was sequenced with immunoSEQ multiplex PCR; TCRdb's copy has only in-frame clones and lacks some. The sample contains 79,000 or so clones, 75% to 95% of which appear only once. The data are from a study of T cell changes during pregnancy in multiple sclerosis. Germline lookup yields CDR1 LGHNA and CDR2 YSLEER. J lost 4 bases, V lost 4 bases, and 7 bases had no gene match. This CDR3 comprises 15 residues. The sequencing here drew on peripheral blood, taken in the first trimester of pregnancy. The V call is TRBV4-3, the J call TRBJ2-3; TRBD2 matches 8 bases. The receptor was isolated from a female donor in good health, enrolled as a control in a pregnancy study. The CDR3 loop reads CASSPRGGIADTQYF. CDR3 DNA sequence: TGCGCCAGCAGCCCCCGGGGGGGGATTGCAGATACGCAGTATTTT.